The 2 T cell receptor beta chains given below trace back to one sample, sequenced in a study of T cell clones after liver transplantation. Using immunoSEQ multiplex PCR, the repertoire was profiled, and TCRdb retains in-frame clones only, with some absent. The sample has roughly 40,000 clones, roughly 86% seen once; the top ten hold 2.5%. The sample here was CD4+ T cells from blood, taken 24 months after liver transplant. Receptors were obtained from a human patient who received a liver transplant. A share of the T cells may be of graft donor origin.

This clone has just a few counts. The CDR3: CASSYSLTVNTEAFF. The CDR3 DNA is TGTGCCAGCAGTTACTCCTTGACAGTGAACACTGAAGCTTTCTTT. The V gene is TRBV6-5, the J gene TRBJ1-1, with D tentatively TRBD1 (5 bases). Germline CDR1 MNHEY, CDR2 SVGAGI. Trimming took off 0 bases at V and 0 bases at J, with 8 bases between the two ends. This CDR3 comprises 15 residues.

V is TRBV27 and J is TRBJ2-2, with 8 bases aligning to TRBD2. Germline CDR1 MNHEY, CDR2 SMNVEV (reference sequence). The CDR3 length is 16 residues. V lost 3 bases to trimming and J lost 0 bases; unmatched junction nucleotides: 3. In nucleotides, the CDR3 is TGTGCCAGCAGTTTTAGACTAGCGTCGAACACCGGGGAGCTGTTTTTT. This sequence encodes CASSFRLASNTGELFF.